These 13 T cell receptor beta chains originate from one sample sequenced in a study of T cell responses to AZD1222 COVID-19 vaccine. Sequencing was performed with immunoSEQ multiplex PCR; in TCRdb, only in-frame clones are kept and a portion is missing. The table lists 72,000 or so clones, 89% of them singletons. Sequencing used peripheral blood, obtained 28 days after the second AZD1222 dose. The receptor set was obtained from an adult who received the AZD1222 COVID-19 vaccine.

The rearrangement links TRBV18 to TRBJ1-5; D may be TRBD1 (5 bases). V gave up 2 bases and J gave up 8 bases, with 13 bases separating them. The CDR3 length is 14 residues. Germline CDR1 and CDR2: KGHSH and LQKENI. Written as DNA, the CDR3 is TGTGCCAGCTCACCAACTGGGGCTCGGGAGCCCCAGCATTTT. It is translated as CASSPTGAREPQHF.

The rearrangement uses TRBV11-3 and TRBJ2-6; D gene ambiguous. This CDR3 contains 15 residues. Germline CDR1 is SGHNT and CDR2 is YENEEA. Trimming took 4 bases from V and 0 from J, leaving 7 bases between them. The CDR3 sequence: CASSYGDSGANVLTF. The CDR3 nucleotides are TGTGCCAGCAGCTATGGAGACTCTGGGGCCAACGTCCTGACTTTC.

The CDR3 reads CAWEPGGDTQYF. The CDR3 DNA sequence: TGTGCCTGGGAGCCGGGAGGAGATACGCAGTATTTT. The V call is TRBV30, the J call TRBJ2-3; 7 nucleotides agree with TRBD2. The CDR3 is 12 residues long. Germline V gene data show CDR1 as GTSNPN and CDR2 as SVGIG (reference sequence). Trimming cost V 5 bases and J 5 bases; bases outside gene matches: 4. The full variable domain, in which reference TRBV30 and TRBJ2-3 provide the parts outside the CDR3, is SQTIHQWPATLVQPVGSPLSLECTVEGTSNPNLYWYRQAAGRGLQLLFYSVGIGQISSEVPQNLSASRPQDRQFILSSKKLLLSDSGFYLCAWEPGGDTQYFGPGTRLTVL.

In this sample, this clone turned up once. The J gene is TRBJ1-1, the V gene TRBV9, with D unclear. V lost 4 bases, J lost 1 base, and 8 bases lay in between. The CDR3 sequence is 13 residues long. Germline V CDR1 and CDR2: SGDLS, YYNGEE. CDR3 coding DNA: TGTGCCAGCAGCTTTAATTCGAACACTGAAGCTTTCTTT. This codes for CASSFNSNTEAFF.

The genes are TRBV6-1 and TRBJ1-5; D remains ambiguous. In germline, CDR1 is MNHNS, CDR2 SASEGT. This CDR3 comprises 14 residues. Trimming shortened V by 3 bases and J by 1 base, and 7 bases separated the two germline ends. The CDR3 coding sequence is TGTGCCAGCAGTGAGCGGGCGAGCAATCAGCCCCAGCATTTT. Residues: CASSERASNQPQHF.

In DNA, the CDR3 is TGTGCCAGCAGCCCAAGGACAGGGGGTACGCAGTATTTT. As protein: CASSPRTGGTQYF. The chain joins TRBV11-3 to TRBJ2-3; 10 bases fit TRBD1. The V gene end was trimmed by 5 bases and the J gene end by 8 bases; junction bases not matched to a gene: 4. The CDR3 runs 13 residues. CDR1 SGHNT and CDR2 YENEEA come from the germline V gene.

The chain has TRBV30 and TRBJ1-1; maybe TRBD1 (5 bases). The V and J ends lost 1 base and 13 bases respectively, with 16 bases between them. Germline V lookup: CDR1 GTSNPN, CDR2 SVGIG (reference sequence). The CDR3 has 12 residues. CDR3 in amino acids: CAWSALGPLHFF. CDR3 sequence (DNA): TGTGCCTGGAGTGCTCTGGGACCTCTGCATTTCTTT.

V gene TRBV6-5 combines with J gene TRBJ2-4, with 7 bases aligning to TRBD1. J lost 6 bases, V lost 3 bases, and 11 bases had no gene match. The CDR3 is 16 amino acids. Germline V CDR1 and CDR2: MNHEY, SVGAGI. The CDR3 is CASSYSNTGEINIQYF. The CDR3 DNA reads TGTGCCAGCAGTTATTCTAATACAGGGGAAATAAACATTCAGTACTTC.

V and J are TRBV6-5 and TRBJ1-2; 8 bases map to TRBD1. This CDR3 region has 13 residues. Germline CDR1 and CDR2: MNHEY and SVGAGI. Trimming cost V 6 bases and J 3 bases; bases outside gene matches: 3. The CDR3 protein is CASSYRGYYGYTF. The DNA of the CDR3 is TGTGCCAGCAGCTACAGGGGGTACTATGGCTACACCTTC.

This clone was detected only once. The chain combines TRBV11-3 with TRBJ2-2; 9 positions agree with TRBD2. CDR3 length: 14 amino acids. Germline CDR1 SGHNT, CDR2 YENEEA. Trimming at V came to 10 bases and at J to 8 bases, leaving 11 bases not matched to a gene. The CDR3 bases are TGTGCCACTGAAAGAGCGGGAGGCCCGGGGGAGCTGTTTTTT. As protein: CATERAGGPGELFF.

CDR3 in amino acids: CASSPEQSSLYGYTF. As DNA, the CDR3 is TGTGCCAGCTCACCAGAACAGTCCTCCCTCTATGGCTACACCTTC. This rearrangement joins TRBV18 to TRBJ1-2; D gene unclear. Trimming left V 2 bases short and J 4 bases short, with 14 bases between. Germline loops: CDR1 KGHSH, CDR2 LQKENI. The CDR3 is 15 amino acids.

This chain joins TRBV15 and TRBJ1-6; no clear D. CDR1 is LNHNV, CDR2 YYDKDF, per germline (reference sequence). This CDR3 contains 16 residues. Trimming took off 0 bases at V and 5 bases at J, with 11 bases between the two ends. The CDR3 nucleotides read TGTGCCACCAGCAGAGAGTTCCCCGGGAATAATTCACCCCTCCACTTT. Its protein product is CATSREFPGNNSPLHF.

This rearrangement joins TRBV19 to TRBJ2-1; the D gene is possibly TRBD1 (6 bases). The CDR3 runs to 15 residues. Trimming left V 5 bases short and J 0 bases short, with 11 bases between. CDR1 is LNHDA, CDR2 SQIVND, per germline (reference sequence). CDR3 in amino acids: CASSVRDTSYNEQFF. CDR3 DNA sequence: TGTGCCAGTAGTGTCCGGGACACCTCCTACAATGAGCAGTTCTTC.